These 2 T cell receptor beta chains originate from one sample sequenced in a study of blood T cells in healthy people across ages. The use of a sample-barcoded 5' primer and a J-beta primer mix characterized a second PCR of about 7 to 12 cycles. TCRdb recomputed calls from the 5' RACE reads with MiXCR, one row per CDR3 protein. This sample yields about 730,000 distinct CDR3 sequences, of which roughly 47% are seen a single time; around a fifth belongs to the top ten. Sequenced input: blood. The source is a woman between 55 and 75 years old in good health.

This clonotype was detected a few times. The chain employs TRBV4-1 and TRBJ1-2; perhaps TRBD1 as D (5 bases). Looked up from germline, CDR1 is MGHRA and CDR2 is YSYEKL. The CDR3 extends over 15 amino acids. The V and J ends lost 0 bases and 6 bases respectively, with 14 bases between them. DNA for the CDR3: TGCGCCAGCAGCCAAGATGGGGCAGGGAGTCATGGCTACACCTTC. Protein product: CASSQDGAGSHGYTF.

The chain has TRBV3-1 and TRBJ2-7; TRBD1 matches 7 bases. V was clipped by 4 bases and J by 7 bases; unmatched bases: 10. There are 14 residues in the CDR3. From germline, CDR1 is LGHDT and CDR2 YNNKEL (reference sequence). The CDR3 is CASSPHPTGREQYF. DNA for the CDR3: TGTGCCAGCAGCCCCCACCCGACAGGGAGAGAGCAGTACTTC.